This T cell receptor beta chain was sequenced in a study of blood T cell repertoires in COVID-19. At the level of the study: T cells, B-cell-depleted T cells, or PBMCs supplied cDNA or gDNA.

In the source study's methods: The assay estimated nucleated cells by amplifying reference gene primers. Method: immunoSEQ multiplex PCR; TCRdb's copy keeps in-frame clones and lacks some. The V and J calls and the clone size are those of that table, but D and trimming were determined from the DNA. The top ten clones hold roughly 6.6% of a sample with 300,000 to 400,000 clones, approximately 91% of them seen once. V was clipped by 3 bases and J by 5 bases; unmatched bases: 17. This CDR3 is built from 18 residues. This chain joins TRBV23-1 and TRBJ1-1, with 8 bases that match TRBD1. TRBV23-1 is an open reading frame whose function is uncertain. Material for sequencing was peripheral blood. This clonotype originated in a woman in her 70s with COVID-19, enrolled during active disease. The CDR3: CASSHPDRERGKTTEAFF. CDR3 nucleotides: TGCGCCAGCAGTCACCCGGACAGGGAACGAGGGAAGACGACTGAAGCTTTCTTT.